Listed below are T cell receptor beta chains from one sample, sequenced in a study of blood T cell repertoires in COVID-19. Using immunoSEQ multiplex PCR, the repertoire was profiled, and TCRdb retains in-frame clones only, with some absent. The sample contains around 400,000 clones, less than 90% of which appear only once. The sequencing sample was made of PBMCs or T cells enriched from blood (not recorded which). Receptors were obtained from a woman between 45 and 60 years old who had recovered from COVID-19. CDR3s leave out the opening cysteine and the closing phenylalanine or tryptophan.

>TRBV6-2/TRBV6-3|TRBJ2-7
ASSYPRTGSSYEQY
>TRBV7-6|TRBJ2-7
ASSLGPQRGAHEQY
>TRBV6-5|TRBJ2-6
ASRDRLWGANVLT
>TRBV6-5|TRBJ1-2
ASRQTGHYGYT
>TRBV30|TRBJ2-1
AWSVGASGGYNEQF
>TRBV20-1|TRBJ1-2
IAFQGGGYT
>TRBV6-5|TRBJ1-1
ASRTGQTNTEAF
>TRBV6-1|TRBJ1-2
ASSQSYGYT
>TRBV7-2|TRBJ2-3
ASSRGQNTQY
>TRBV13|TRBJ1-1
ASSSGPGQHIEAF
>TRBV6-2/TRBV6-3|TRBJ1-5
ASSYLQANQPQH
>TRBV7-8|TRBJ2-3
ASSLLGGDTQY
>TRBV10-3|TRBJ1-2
AISEMGQGDDGYT
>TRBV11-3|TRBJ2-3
ASSPSWGETSDTQY
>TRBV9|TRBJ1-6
ASSYGQGDNSPLH
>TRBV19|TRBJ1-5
ASNNLRQGNQPQH
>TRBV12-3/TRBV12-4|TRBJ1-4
ASSPREKLF
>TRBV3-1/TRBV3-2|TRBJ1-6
ASSQTTISPLH
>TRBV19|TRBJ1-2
ASSLQGMPNYGYT
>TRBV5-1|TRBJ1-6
ASREQGDNSPLH
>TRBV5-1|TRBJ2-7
ASSPAGTGGPYEQY
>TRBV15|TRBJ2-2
ATSRVPGSGELF
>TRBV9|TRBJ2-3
ASSVVSWGGDTQY
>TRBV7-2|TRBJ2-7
ASSAGQGEEQY
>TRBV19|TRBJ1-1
ASSIQGQGMNTEAF
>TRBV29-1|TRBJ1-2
SGEQGTSRGYT
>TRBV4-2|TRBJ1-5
ASSQRHRTNQPQH
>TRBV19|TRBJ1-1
ASSAGTGVTEAF
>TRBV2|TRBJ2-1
ASSASGSLF